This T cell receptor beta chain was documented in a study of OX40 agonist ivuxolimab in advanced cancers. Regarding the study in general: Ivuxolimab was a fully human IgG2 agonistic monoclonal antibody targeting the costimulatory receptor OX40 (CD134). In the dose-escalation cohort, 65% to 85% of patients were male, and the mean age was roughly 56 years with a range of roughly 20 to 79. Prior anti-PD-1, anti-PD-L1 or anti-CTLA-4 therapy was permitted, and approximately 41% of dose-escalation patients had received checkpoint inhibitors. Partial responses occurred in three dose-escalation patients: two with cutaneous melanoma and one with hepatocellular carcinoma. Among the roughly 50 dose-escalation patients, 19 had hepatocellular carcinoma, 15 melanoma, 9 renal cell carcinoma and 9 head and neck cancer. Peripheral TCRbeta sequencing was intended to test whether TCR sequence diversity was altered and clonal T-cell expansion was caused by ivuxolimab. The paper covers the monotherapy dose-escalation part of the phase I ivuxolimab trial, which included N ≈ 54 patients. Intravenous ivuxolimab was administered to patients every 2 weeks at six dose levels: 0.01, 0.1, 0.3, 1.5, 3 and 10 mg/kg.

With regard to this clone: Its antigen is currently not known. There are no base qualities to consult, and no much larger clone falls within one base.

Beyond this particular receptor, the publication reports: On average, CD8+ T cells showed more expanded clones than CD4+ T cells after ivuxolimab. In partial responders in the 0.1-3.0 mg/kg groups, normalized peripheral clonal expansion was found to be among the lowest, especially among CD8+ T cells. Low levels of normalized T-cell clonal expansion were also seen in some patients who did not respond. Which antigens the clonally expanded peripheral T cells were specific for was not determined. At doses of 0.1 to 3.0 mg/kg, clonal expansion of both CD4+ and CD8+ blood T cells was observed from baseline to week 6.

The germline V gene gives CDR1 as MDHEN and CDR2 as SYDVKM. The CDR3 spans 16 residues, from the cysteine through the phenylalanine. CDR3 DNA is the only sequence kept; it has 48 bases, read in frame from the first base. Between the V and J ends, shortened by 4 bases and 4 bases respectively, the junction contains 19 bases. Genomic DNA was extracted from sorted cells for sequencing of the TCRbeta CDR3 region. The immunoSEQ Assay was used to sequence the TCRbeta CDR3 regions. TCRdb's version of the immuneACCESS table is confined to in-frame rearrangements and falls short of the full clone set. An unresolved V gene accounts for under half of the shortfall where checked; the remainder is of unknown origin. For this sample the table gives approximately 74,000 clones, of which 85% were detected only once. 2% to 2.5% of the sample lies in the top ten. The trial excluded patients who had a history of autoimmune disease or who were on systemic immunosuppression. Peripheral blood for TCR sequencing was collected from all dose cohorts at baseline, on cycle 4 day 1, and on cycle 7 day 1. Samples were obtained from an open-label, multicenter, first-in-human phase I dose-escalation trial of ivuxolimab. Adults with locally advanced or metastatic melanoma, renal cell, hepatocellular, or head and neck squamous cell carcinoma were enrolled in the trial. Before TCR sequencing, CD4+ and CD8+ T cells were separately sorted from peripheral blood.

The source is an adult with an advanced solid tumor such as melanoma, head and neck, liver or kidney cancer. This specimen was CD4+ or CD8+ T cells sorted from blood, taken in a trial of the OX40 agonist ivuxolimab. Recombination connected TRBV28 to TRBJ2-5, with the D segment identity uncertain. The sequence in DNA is TGTGCCAGCAGTTCCCCTGGCAGGCCAAACCGAGAGACCCAGTACTTC. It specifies CASSSPGRPNRETQYF.